In this sample, the clone carrying this TCR beta chain turned up many times. The sample belongs to a study of blood T cells in healthy people across ages. Study information: About one barcoded beta molecule per two T cells was the capture yield of template switching.

A second PCR of roughly 7 to 11 cycles used a sample-barcoded 5' primer and a J-beta primer mix. TCRdb reprocessed the 5' RACE reads via MiXCR and lists one record per CDR3 protein. The sample contains approximately 810,000 distinct CDR3 sequences, around 26% of which appear only once. CDR3 length: 15 amino acids. Germline lookup yields CDR1 MDHEN and CDR2 SYDVKM. Trimming at V came to 4 bases and at J to 0 bases, leaving 5 bases not matched to a gene. The TCR originated in an elderly woman in good health. Material: blood. The chain has TRBV28 and TRBJ2-7; 8 bases map to TRBD1. The CDR3 DNA reads as TGTGCCAGCAGTTCACCCGGGACAGGCTCCTACGAGCAGTACTTC. Protein: CASSSPGTGSYEQYF. The full variable domain, in which reference TRBV28 and TRBJ2-7 provide the parts outside the CDR3, is DVKVTQSSRYLVKRTGEKVFLECVQDMDHENMFWYRQDPGLGLRLIYFSYDVKMKEKGDIPEGYSVSREKKERFSLILESASTNQTSMYLCASSSPGTGSYEQYFGPGTRLTVT.